One and the same sample provided the 13 T cell receptor beta chains below, sequenced in a study of T cells after yellow fever vaccination. TCRdb reanalysed the 5' RACE reads using MiXCR and keeps one entry per CDR3 protein. This table holds some 320,000 distinct CDR3 sequences, roughly 8.7% found once. The sample consisted of PBMCs, taken on the day of the first yellow fever vaccination. These receptors were obtained from a man aged 18 to 29 who received the YFV17D yellow fever vaccine.

This clonotype was counted between two and nine times. The chain is built from TRBV20-1 and TRBJ1-1, with D hard to call. Trimming shortened V by 1 base and J by 1 base, and 10 bases separated the two germline ends. Per the germline V gene, CDR1 is DFQATT and CDR2 is SNEGSKA (reference sequence). The CDR3 contains 14 residues. DNA of the CDR3: TGCAGTGCTAGAGCCTTCCAGTGGAACACTGAAGCTTTCTTT. The encoded protein is CSARAFQWNTEAFF.

V gene TRBV2 combines with J gene TRBJ1-5, with D perhaps matching TRBD1 (5 bases). Trimming stripped 5 bases from V and 6 bases from J, with 17 bases between. Germline values: CDR1 SNHLY, CDR2 FYNNEI. CDR3 length equals 15 residues. The DNA of the CDR3 is TGTGCCAGCAGTCGTCTAGGGGAGGTGGGTCAGCCCCAGCATTTT. It yields the protein CASSRLGEVGQPQHF.

This clonotype was counted many times. This chain links TRBV6-1 with TRBJ2-1; D is unresolved. Germline CDR1 is MNHNS and CDR2 is SASEGT. The CDR3 sequence is 15 residues long. The V and J ends lost 2 bases and 0 bases respectively, with 8 bases between them. This CDR3 is CASSETTSSYNEQFF. CDR3 coding DNA: TGTGCCAGCAGTGAAACAACGTCCTCCTACAATGAGCAGTTCTTC.

The chain links TRBV9 to TRBJ2-3, with D perhaps given as TRBD1 or TRBD2 (6 bases each). Per germline, CDR1 SGDLS and CDR2 YYNGEE. V lost 3 bases and J lost 3, with 14 bases in between. The CDR3 has 15 amino acids. The CDR3 here is CASSATGTQTDTQYF. CDR3 DNA: TGTGCCAGCAGCGCCACAGGGACTCAGACAGATACGCAGTATTTT.

The chain combines TRBV11-2 with TRBJ2-1, with D unclear. This CDR3 is 16 amino acids long. The V gene lost 5 bases and the J gene lost 6 bases, with 20 bases spanning the gap. Germline V CDR1 and CDR2: SGHAT, FQNNGV. The CDR3, as DNA: TGTGCCAGCAGCCCTCCGGGCCTTCCAGAGGTCAATGAGCAGTTCTTC. This encodes CASSPPGLPEVNEQFF.

This clonotype was detected a few times. The rearrangement uses TRBV9 and TRBJ1-3; no firm D call. V lost 4 bases and J lost 2, with 7 bases in between. The CDR3 is 13 residues long. Germline CDR1 is SGDLS and CDR2 is YYNGEE. For the CDR3, the DNA is TGTGCCAGCAGCCCGGGTGCTGGAAACACCATATATTTT. This codes for CASSPGAGNTIYF.

The table lists this clonotype with a count of one. The chain combines TRBV12-3 or TRBV12-4 with TRBJ2-7; D is perhaps TRBD2 (6 bases). The CDR3 runs to 16 residues. V was clipped by 7 bases and J by 1 base, with 20 bases between them. CDR3 nucleotides: TGTGCCAGCACCCAGACCGGGACTCCGCGTTCCTACGAGCAGTACGTC. As protein: CASTQTGTPRSYEQYV.

This clonotype showed up just a few times. J is TRBJ2-3 and V is TRBV3-1, with a tentative D call TRBD2 (6 bases). Trimming removed 8 bases from V and 4 bases from J, with 13 bases in between. Per germline, CDR1 LGHDT and CDR2 YNNKEL (reference sequence). The length of the CDR3 is 13 residues. The CDR3 protein is CASAIRLADTQYF. Here the CDR3 DNA reads TGTGCCAGCGCAATACGACTAGCAGATACGCAGTATTTT.

This clonotype was seen a few times. The chain joins TRBV4-1 to TRBJ2-1, with TRBD1 matching 7 bases. After removal of 4 bases from V and 6 bases from J, the junction contained 12 bases not matched to a gene. CDR3 size: 16 residues. Germline V gene data show CDR1 as MGHRA and CDR2 as YSYEKL. CDR3 in amino acids: CASSPPTGIASNEQFF. The CDR3 DNA reads TGCGCCAGCAGCCCACCGACAGGGATAGCGAGCAATGAGCAGTTCTTC.

This clonotype has at least ten counts. The V and J genes are TRBV5-1 and TRBJ2-2, with TRBD1 matching 7 bases. Unmatched junction bases numbered 10, after V lost 4 bases and J lost 4 bases. The length of the CDR3 is 16 residues. CDR1 and CDR2 from the germline V gene are SGHRS and YFSETQ. CDR3 sequence (DNA): TGCGCCAGCAGCCTTGGACAGGTGGTGAGCACCGGGGAGCTGTTTTTT. This codes for CASSLGQVVSTGELFF.

The sample holds a few counts of this clonotype. The CDR3 region is CSASPGQVTDTQYF. The CDR3 DNA is TGCAGTGCTAGCCCGGGACAAGTCACAGATACGCAGTATTTT. The rearrangement links TRBV20-1 to TRBJ2-3, with a tentative D call TRBD1 (6 bases). CDR1 and CDR2 (germline): DFQATT, SNEGSKA (reference sequence). This CDR3 is 14 amino acids long. Deletions cut 3 bases from V and 2 bases from J, with 12 bases between.

The gene calls are TRBV7-9 and TRBJ2-5; 10 positions agree with TRBD2. V shed 2 bases and J 5 bases; nucleotides not matched to a gene: 5. This CDR3 contains 15 residues. Germline assignment: CDR1 SEHNR and CDR2 FQNEAQ (reference sequence). This CDR3 reads CASSLSGGASETQYF. The CDR3 DNA reads as TGTGCCAGCAGCTTAAGCGGGGGGGCTTCCGAGACCCAGTACTTC.

This clonotype was seen at least ten times. CDR3 nucleotides: TGCAGTGCTAGTCGCCTAGCGGGGGGATGGGAGACCCAGTACTTC. This translates into CSASRLAGGWETQYF. The chain carries TRBV20-1 and TRBJ2-5, with TRBD2 matching over 11 bases. CDR3 length: 15 amino acids. V gave up 3 bases and J gave up 5 bases; unmatched junction bases: 8. Germline CDR1 DFQATT, CDR2 SNEGSKA (reference sequence).